This T cell receptor (beta chain) was documented in a study of regulatory T cells in long-lasting Graves disease (dated by TCRdb to the early 2020s). About the investigation overall: In the newly diagnosed Graves' disease group, patients had been taking antithyroid drugs for less than 3 months. This study used TCR sequencing and RNA sequencing of peripheral blood to compare persistent Graves' disease patients against newly diagnosed Graves' disease patients. The study was registered as a clinical trial and conducted in China. A total of about 35 samples underwent TCR sequencing, from about 13 patients with persistent Graves' disease and approximately 20 patients with newly diagnosed Graves' disease.

This clonotype was recorded once. Its antigen has not been determined. No clone much larger than this one lies a single base away; base qualities are absent. One read alone is weak evidence. The receptor library was made with multiplex PCR. Sequenced using an Illumina HiSeq 4000. iRepertoire HTBI primers and Arm-PCR amplification of CDR3 regions were used to construct TCR beta libraries. PCR products were gel purified before sequencing. Per the source publication's procedure: A total of 62 TRBV and 14 TRBJ segments were identified across samples and were used for gene usage analysis of CDR3 amino acid clonotypes. COPE and FqMerger were used to merge the filtered high-quality paired reads into contigs. BLAST was used to align contigs to the IMGT TRBV, TRBD and TRBJ reference genes, and CDR3 was defined following IMGT. Any clonotype with a frequency above 0.1% was counted as a highly expanded clone. Shannon entropy served as the measure of repertoire diversity, while the Gini coefficient captured V-J evenness. A clonotype was considered public if more than one individual shared it. TCRdb reprocessing: public reads trimmed at Q25 with fastp, clones called with MiXCR, in-frame beta chains kept. Each record represents a unique CDR3 protein, reported with the most common genes and DNA among its rows. TCRdb, not the original authors, processed these V and J calls. The sample table lists about 320,000 distinct CDR3 sequences, about 18% of them with a count of one. Together, the top ten hold about 36% of the sample.

Summary of the overall study and its limitations: Sequencing and analysis were restricted to the TCR beta chain. Compared with newly diagnosed patients, patients with persistent Graves' disease had lower TCR Shannon entropy and fewer highly expanded clones, which suggests clonal expansion. As a limitation, the authors acknowledged that the small sample size may reduce accuracy. Only peripheral blood was studied, because thyroid tissue, the primary lesion, was inaccessible. More public clonotypes were shared among persistent patients (roughly 2,700) than among newly diagnosed patients (approximately 1,000).

The time point label, read with the paper, signifies: newly diagnosed GD, antithyroid drugs for less than 3 months. For both TCR sequencing and RNA sequencing, RNA was extracted from PBMCs in TRIzol. Graves' disease was diagnosed according to American Thyroid Association guidelines. Patients were recruited from an endocrinology department in Xi'an, China. Each patient gave 8.5 to 9.5 milliliters of peripheral blood, collected in an EDTA anticoagulant tube. PBMCs were isolated by Ficoll Paque Plus density gradient separation without further T cell sorting. An Agilent 2100 Bioanalyzer and agarose gel were used to check RNA quality, and a NanoDrop 2000 was used to measure RNA concentration. This TCR was recovered from a female donor with Graves disease. The sequencing used peripheral blood mononuclear cells (PBMCs), collected at new diagnosis, from a patient treated with antithyroid drugs.

The base sequence is TGTGCCAGCAGCTTAAAACGGGGGACCTTACCCTACGAGCAGTACTTC. Its translation reads: CASSLKRGTLPYEQYF. The chain joins TRBV11-2 to TRBJ2-7; a tentative D call is TRBD2 (6 bases match). As encoded in the germline V gene, CDR1 is SGHAT while CDR2 is FQNNGV. V gives up 2 bases and J gives up 2 bases, and the segment between their germline ends measures 16 bases. Its CDR3 holds 16 amino acids, cysteine through phenylalanine. The retained sequence is limited to the CDR3, 48 bases, with the frame set at the first base.